These 10 T cell receptor beta chains share one sample of origin, sequenced in a study of PD-1 blockade in classical Hodgkin lymphoma. Profiled with immunoSEQ multiplex PCR; TCRdb holds only in-frame clones, not every one. The sample lists some 34,000 clones; 80% to 90% were seen once. Time point defined: newly diagnosed, previously untreated cHL patient sample. Negative magnetic selection isolated CD4+ T cells from thawed PBMCs. What was sequenced was CD4+ T cells from blood. Every receptor here comes from a human donor with classical Hodgkin lymphoma.

The J gene is TRBJ2-3, the V gene TRBV7-9; the D gene is possibly TRBD1 (7 bases). This CDR3 has 15 amino acids. V lost 5 bases to trimming and J lost 3 bases, with 15 bases between them. CDR1 is SEHNR and CDR2 is FQNEAQ in the germline V gene (reference sequence). The CDR3 region is CASSVRGRGTDTQYF. In nucleotides, the CDR3 is TGTGCCAGCAGCGTTAGGGGGCGGGGTACAGATACGCAGTATTTT.

V gene TRBV7-8 combines with J gene TRBJ1-1; no definite D call. The CDR3 consists of 14 residues. Trimming stripped 2 bases from V and 2 bases from J, with 9 bases between. Germline values: CDR1 SGHVS, CDR2 FQNEAQ. CDR3 residues: CASSLSDINTEAFF. DNA for the CDR3: TGTGCCAGCAGCTTATCAGATATTAACACTGAAGCTTTCTTT.

The chain joins TRBV5-1 to TRBJ2-2; the D is unclear. Germline assignment: CDR1 SGHRS and CDR2 YFSETQ. Deletions cut 2 bases from V and 6 bases from J, with 8 bases between. The CDR3 contains 13 residues. CDR3: CASSFKGPGELFF. The CDR3, as DNA: TGCGCCAGCAGCTTTAAGGGTCCCGGGGAGCTGTTTTTT.

The chain has TRBV5-1 and TRBJ1-3; D is unclear. Germline CDR1 is SGHRS and CDR2 is YFSETQ. Between the trimmed V and J ends, which lost 5 bases and 0 bases, there was a span of 12 bases. The CDR3 covers 15 residues. The DNA for the CDR3 is TGCGCCAGCAGTCGTCTTGGGAACTCTGGAAACACCATATATTTT. It encodes CASSRLGNSGNTIYF.

V usage is TRBV7-2 and J usage is TRBJ2-3; 12 bases fit TRBD2. This CDR3 is built from 16 residues. The germline CDR1 and CDR2 sequences are SGHTA and FQGNSA. V dropped 2 bases and J dropped 6; count of bases not matched to a gene: 6. CDR3 sequence: CASSLSGLAGMDTQYF. The DNA for the CDR3 is TGTGCCAGCAGCTTAAGCGGACTAGCGGGAATGGATACGCAGTATTTT.

V is TRBV19 and J is TRBJ2-5; 7 bases fit TRBD2. With 2 bases clipped from V and 5 bases from J, the junction kept 2 bases outside the gene matches. The V gene's germline CDR1 is LNHDA and CDR2 SQIVND (reference sequence). The CDR3 spans 13 residues. The CDR3 DNA reads TGTGCCAGTAGTATAAGGCGGGGGGAGACCCAGTACTTC. Translation gives CASSIRRGETQYF.

For the CDR3, the DNA is TGTGCCAGCAGCTTCTTGGGAGGGACTAGCGGGAGAGGCCACAATGAGCAGTTCTTC. The encoded protein is CASSFLGGTSGRGHNEQFF. The J gene is TRBJ2-1, the V gene TRBV28; 14 positions match TRBD2. CDR3 size: 19 residues. Trimming at V came to 6 bases and at J to 5 bases, leaving 15 bases not matched to a gene. CDR1 and CDR2 (germline): MDHEN, SYDVKM.

The CDR3 coding sequence is TGTGCCAGCAGCGTAGGGGCGGGAGGTTACAATGAGCAGTTCTTC. Amino acid sequence: CASSVGAGGYNEQFF. The rearrangement links TRBV9 to TRBJ2-1; 8 bases line up with TRBD2. The V and J ends lost 0 bases and 4 bases, in that order; junction bases with no gene match: 3. The CDR3 covers 15 residues. From germline, CDR1 is SGDLS and CDR2 YYNGEE. Full variable domain (missing parts from reference TRBV9 and TRBJ2-1): DSGVTQTPKHLITATGQRVTLRCSPRSGDLSVYWYQQSLDQGLQFLIQYYNGEERAKGNILERFSAQQFPDLHSELNLSSLELGDSALYFCASSVGAGGYNEQFFGPGTRLTVL.

This CDR3 reads CASSQELPGQGNSYEQYF. CDR3 DNA sequence: TGTGCCAGCAGCCAAGAATTGCCGGGACAGGGTAACTCCTACGAGCAGTACTTC. The rearrangement joins TRBV4-2 to TRBJ2-7; TRBD1 matches at 9 bases. The trim removed 0 bases at V and 0 bases at J, leaving 9 bases unmatched. Germline-derived CDR1 and CDR2 are LGHNA and YNFKEQ. This CDR3 has 18 residues.

V usage is TRBV18 and J usage is TRBJ1-1, with D maybe TRBD1 (6 bases). The CDR3 extends over 13 amino acids. Germline-derived CDR1 and CDR2 are KGHSH and LQKENI. The V gene lost 7 bases and the J gene lost 5 bases, with 14 bases spanning the gap. CDR3 in DNA: TGTGCCAGCTTCCCCTGGGGGGCAACTGAAGCTTTCTTT. Protein: CASFPWGATEAFF.